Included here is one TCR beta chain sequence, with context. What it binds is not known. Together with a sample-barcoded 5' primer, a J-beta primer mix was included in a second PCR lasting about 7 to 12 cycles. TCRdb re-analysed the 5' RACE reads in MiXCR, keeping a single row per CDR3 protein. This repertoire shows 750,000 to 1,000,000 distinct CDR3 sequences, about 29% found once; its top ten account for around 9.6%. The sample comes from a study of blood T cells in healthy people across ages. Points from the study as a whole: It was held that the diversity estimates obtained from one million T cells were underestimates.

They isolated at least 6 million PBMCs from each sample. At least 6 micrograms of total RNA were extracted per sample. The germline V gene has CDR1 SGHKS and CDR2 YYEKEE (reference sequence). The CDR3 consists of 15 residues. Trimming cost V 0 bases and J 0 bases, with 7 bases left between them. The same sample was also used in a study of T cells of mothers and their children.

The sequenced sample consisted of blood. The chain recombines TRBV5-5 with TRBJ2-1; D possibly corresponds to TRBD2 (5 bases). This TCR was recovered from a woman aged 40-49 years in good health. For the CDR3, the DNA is TGTGCCAGCAGCTTGGAACGGGGCTCCTACAATGAGCAGTTCTTC. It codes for CASSLERGSYNEQFF.